The 8 T cell receptor beta chains reported below all come from one sample, sequenced in a study of T-cell memory formation after mild COVID-19 (dated by TCRdb to the early 2020s). Library preparation was by 5' RACE. TCRdb shows the sequencer as Illumina NovaSeq 6000. Starting from the raw public reads, TCRdb applied fastp trimming at Q25, assembled clones with MiXCR and retained in-frame beta chains. Rows are combined by CDR3 protein, so each entry shows the most common genes and DNA. The sample data list tens of thousands of distinct CDR3 sequences, and about 15% of these were observed just once. The leading ten clones occupy roughly a third of the sample. Sequencing was done on a sample of PBMCs or a T cell subset sorted from them (not recorded which). The receptor set was obtained from an adult woman who had mild COVID-19 (a few samples of this study predate the infection). The sample titles of this study are shuffled in the database, so cell type and time point are left out; the donor was told from shared clones.

The table lists this clonotype with a few counts. The chain couples TRBV5-1 to TRBJ2-1; no clear D. Germline CDR1 SGHRS, CDR2 YFSETQ. The CDR3 has 14 residues. V shed 2 bases and J shed 4 bases, with 10 bases lying between them. DNA of the CDR3: TGCGCCAGCAGCTTTCGACTTGGTTACAATGAGCAGTTCTTC. This sequence encodes CASSFRLGYNEQFF.

This chain links TRBV6-2 or TRBV6-3 with TRBJ1-5, with D hard to call. CDR3 length: 15 amino acids. CDR1 is MNHEY, CDR2 SVGEGT, per germline. The germline V and J ends were trimmed by 8 bases and 2 bases, with 16 bases remaining between them. This CDR3 is CASAFSAWCNQPQHF. CDR3 nucleotides: TGTGCCAGCGCCTTCAGCGCCTGGTGCAATCAGCCCCAGCATTTT.

This clonotype was recorded a few times. The chain uses TRBV15 and TRBJ1-1; D possibly corresponds to TRBD1 (5 bases). Trimming cost V 0 bases and J 5 bases, with 13 bases left between them. The germline gives CDR1 LNHNV, CDR2 YYDKDF (reference sequence). The CDR3 covers 15 residues. CDR3 sequence: CATSRDRESGTEAFF. The CDR3 nucleotides read TGTGCCACCAGCAGAGACAGGGAGTCGGGTACTGAAGCTTTCTTT.

This clonotype was seen only a few times. V gene TRBV7-6 combines with J gene TRBJ1-6; perhaps TRBD1 as D (5 bases). Trimming pared 5 bases from V and 10 bases from J, leaving 18 bases between. The CDR3 runs to 15 residues. Germline V CDR1 and CDR2: SGHVS, FNYEAQ. DNA for the CDR3: TGTGCCAGCAGCGATAGGGACCAGGGTCGGTCACCCCTCCACTTT. Its translation is CASSDRDQGRSPLHF.

On this clonotype: As the CDR3 is not closed by the conserved phenylalanine or tryptophan, this likely results from a read error. This chain links TRBV12-3 or TRBV12-4 with TRBJ2-1; 12 nucleotides line up with TRBD2. The CDR3 is 14 residues long. Trimming cost V 6 bases and J 8 bases; bases outside gene matches: 5. CDR3: CASRASGGAYEQFL. For the CDR3, the DNA is TGTGCCAGCAGGGCTAGCGGGGGGGCATATGAGCAGTTCTTA.

This clonotype was seen more than once but under ten times. The chain is built from TRBV12-5 and TRBJ2-7; 7 nucleotides align to TRBD1. Germline loops: CDR1 LGHNT, CDR2 FRNRAP. Germline trimming cut 0 bases from V and 0 bases from J; bases unmatched to any gene: 8. The CDR3 is made up of 17 amino acids. The CDR3 protein is CASGLVIRDSRSYEQYF. For the CDR3, the DNA is TGTGCTAGTGGTTTGGTTATTCGGGACAGCCGCTCCTACGAGCAGTACTTC.

The V call is TRBV7-9, the J call TRBJ2-2, with D hard to call. Germline V gene data show CDR1 as SEHNR and CDR2 as FQNEAQ (reference sequence). V gave up 2 bases and J gave up 1 base, with 2 bases separating them. The CDR3 has 13 amino acids. Here the CDR3 reads CASSLLNTGELFF. CDR3 bases: TGTGCCAGCAGCTTATTGAACACCGGGGAGCTGTTTTTT.

In its sample, this clonotype was seen a few times. J is TRBJ2-1 and V is TRBV9; TRBD2 matches at 9 bases. This CDR3 spans 15 amino acids. Germline V CDR1 and CDR2: SGDLS, YYNGEE. Trimming at V came to 3 bases and at J to 2 bases, leaving 3 bases not matched to a gene. CDR3 DNA sequence: TGTGCCAGCAGCGGGGCGGGAGGGCCCTACAATGAGCAGTTCTTC. The encoded protein is CASSGAGGPYNEQFF.